The text below deals with one T cell receptor (beta chain). Its antigen is not identified. The data belong to a study of CD8 T cells in Susac syndrome. Study-level background: Eight or nine of the sequenced Susac syndrome patients were in remission, and six had active disease.

The study, taken as a whole, reports: Clonal expansion was missing from Susac syndrome CD4+ T cell repertoires.

In germline, CDR1 is SGHTA, CDR2 FQGNSA. V was trimmed by 5 bases and J by 15 bases, leaving 17 bases between them. The CDR3 has 12 amino acids. While CD8+ and CD4+ T cells were isolated negatively, TEMRA cells were enriched by FACS. An amount of RNA that ranged from roughly 0.45 to 1 ug was reverse transcribed with random hexamers. Multiplex PCR with immunoSEQ amplified the TCR beta CDR3 across 54 Vbeta and 13 Jbeta. TCRdb processed the immunoSEQ multiplex PCR reads anew with MiXCR; each CDR3 protein has one entry. Here the sample spans under 150,000 distinct CDR3 sequences, 95% being singletons. This receptor was taken from a human donor with Susac syndrome. The sample was CD4+ T cells from PBMCs. The rearrangement links TRBV7-2 to TRBJ2-1, with D possibly TRBD2 on 6 matching bases. CDR3 in DNA: TGTGCCAGCAGCCCGGGGACTGTCTCGCTGTTCTTC. Protein: CASSPGTVSLFF.